These T cell receptor beta chains were read from a single sample in a study of blood T cell repertoires in COVID-19. TCRdb's copy holds only in-frame clones and misses some; the assay was immunoSEQ multiplex PCR. The profile shows approximately 100,000 clones, 70% to 90% of them singletons. The sample comprised peripheral blood. These TCRs come from a woman in her sixties with acute or convalescent COVID-19. CDR3s leave out the opening cysteine and the closing phenylalanine or tryptophan. Only part of the rows carry a size: once, few, many, or a class if the clone is expanded.

abundance	v_gene	CDR3aa
NA	TRBV2	ASSGGFQETQY
NA	TRBV5-1	ASSLQGSGANVLT
NA	TRBV28	ASTLRGSPLH
NA	TRBV10-1	ASSEGGAGNTIY
NA	TRBV3-1/TRBV3-2	ASSPPGGQPQH
NA	TRBV5-1	ASSPGTSGSTDTQY
NA	TRBV2	ASSELQPNTGELF
NA	TRBV20-1	SVRGGELF
NA	TRBV20-1	SASSLALSYNEQF
NA	TRBV14	ASSQDRSGFRREKLF
NA	TRBV18	ASSPPGGSNTEAF
NA	TRBV6-6	ASIGVTEAF
NA	TRBV11-2	ASSLKQASYEQY
NA	TRBV6-4	ASSRFGGETQY
NA	TRBV9	ASSVEVLAGGNEQF
NA	TRBV14	ASSQSSGSGNTIY
NA	TRBV7-2	ASSLGGLGADTQY
few	TRBV4-1	ASSQDVAGVGSEQF
NA	TRBV12-3/TRBV12-4	ASRTGSYNEQF
NA	TRBV11-3	ASSKHGTSGYNEQF
NA	TRBV3-1/TRBV3-2	ASSSGNQPQH
NA	TRBV7-3	ASSPEAGLSTDTQY
NA	TRBV5-1	ASSPGRGSRDTQY
few	TRBV27	ASSRGGGNTIY
NA	TRBV5-8	ASSYLRQDNEQF
NA	TRBV7-9	ASSLGTRLAPMHNEQF
once	TRBV5-1	ASSLGLSGNTIY
NA	TRBV7-9	ASSLGQGNTGELF
NA	TRBV7-7	ASSLDGTAVETQY
once	TRBV2	ASIMGGLYGYT
NA	TRBV11-2	ASSLDRGARRAF
NA	TRBV6-5	ASRMGRLNTEAF
NA	TRBV27	ASTSSAGGRSKNIQY
few	TRBV5-5	ASSLDSPNYGYT
NA	TRBV9	ASSGSKEGDYNEQF
NA	TRBV6-6	ASSLLLGGVQPQH
NA	TRBV3-1/TRBV3-2	ASSRKANLNTEAF
NA	TRBV9	ASSVAEGAFQETQY
NA	TRBV30	AWSAKYEQY
NA	TRBV28	ASSLGTGSDEKLF
once	TRBV9	ATGPGDPNTIY
NA	TRBV18	ASSHTDRRETQY
NA	TRBV15	ATSSPLWASVTDTQY
NA	TRBV11-2	ASRREGLPTDTQY
NA	TRBV3-1/TRBV3-2	ASSQGLAGSFSYNEQF
NA	TRBV6-5	ASNRDYNQPQH